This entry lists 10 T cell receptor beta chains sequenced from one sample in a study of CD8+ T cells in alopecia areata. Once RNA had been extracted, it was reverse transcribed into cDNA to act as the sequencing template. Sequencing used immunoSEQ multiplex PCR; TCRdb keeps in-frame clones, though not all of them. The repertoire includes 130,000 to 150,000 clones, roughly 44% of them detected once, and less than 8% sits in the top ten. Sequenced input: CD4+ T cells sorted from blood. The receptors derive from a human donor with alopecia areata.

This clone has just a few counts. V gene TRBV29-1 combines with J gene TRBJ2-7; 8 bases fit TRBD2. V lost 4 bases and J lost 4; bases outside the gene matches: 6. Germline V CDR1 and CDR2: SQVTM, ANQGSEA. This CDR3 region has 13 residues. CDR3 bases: TGCAGCGTTGTGCGGGAGGAGGGGTACGAGCAGTACTTC. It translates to CSVVREEGYEQYF.

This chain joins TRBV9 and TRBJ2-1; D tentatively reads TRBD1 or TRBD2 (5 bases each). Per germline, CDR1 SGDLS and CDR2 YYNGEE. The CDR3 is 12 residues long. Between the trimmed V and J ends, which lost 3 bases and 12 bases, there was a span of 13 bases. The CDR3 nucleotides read TGTGCCAGCAGCGATACCGGGACGATGCAGTTCTTC. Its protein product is CASSDTGTMQFF.

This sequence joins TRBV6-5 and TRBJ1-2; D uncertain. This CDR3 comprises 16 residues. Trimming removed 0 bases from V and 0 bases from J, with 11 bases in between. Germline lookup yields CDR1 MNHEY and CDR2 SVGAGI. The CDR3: CASSYSAAGSNYGYTF. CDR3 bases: TGTGCCAGCAGTTACTCGGCTGCGGGGTCTAACTATGGCTACACCTTC.

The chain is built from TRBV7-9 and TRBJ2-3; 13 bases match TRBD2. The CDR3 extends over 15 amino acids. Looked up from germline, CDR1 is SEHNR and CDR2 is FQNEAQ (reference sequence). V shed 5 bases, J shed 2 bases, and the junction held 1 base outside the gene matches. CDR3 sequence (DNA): TGTGCCAGCAGCACTAGCGGGAGGGCCACAGATACGCAGTATTTT. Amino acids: CASSTSGRATDTQYF.

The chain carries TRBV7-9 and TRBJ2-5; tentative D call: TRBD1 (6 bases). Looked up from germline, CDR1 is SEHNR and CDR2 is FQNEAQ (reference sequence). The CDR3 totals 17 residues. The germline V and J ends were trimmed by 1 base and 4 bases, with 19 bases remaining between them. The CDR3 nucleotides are TGTGCCAGCAGCTTAGACCTAATGTGGGGACAAACAGAGACCCAGTACTTC. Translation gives CASSLDLMWGQTETQYF.

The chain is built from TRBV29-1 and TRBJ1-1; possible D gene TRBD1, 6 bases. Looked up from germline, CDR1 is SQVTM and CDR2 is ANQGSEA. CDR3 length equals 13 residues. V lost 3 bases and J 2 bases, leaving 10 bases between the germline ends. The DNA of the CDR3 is TGCAGCGTTGACCGGGGGGCCAACACTGAAGCTTTCTTT. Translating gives CSVDRGANTEAFF.

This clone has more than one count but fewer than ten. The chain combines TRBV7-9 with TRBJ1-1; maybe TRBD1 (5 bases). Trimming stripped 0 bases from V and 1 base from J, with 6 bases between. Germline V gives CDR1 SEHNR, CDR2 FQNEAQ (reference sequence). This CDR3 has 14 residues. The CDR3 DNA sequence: TGTGCCAGCAGCTTAGCCCAGGGGAACACTGAAGCTTTCTTT. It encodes CASSLAQGNTEAFF.

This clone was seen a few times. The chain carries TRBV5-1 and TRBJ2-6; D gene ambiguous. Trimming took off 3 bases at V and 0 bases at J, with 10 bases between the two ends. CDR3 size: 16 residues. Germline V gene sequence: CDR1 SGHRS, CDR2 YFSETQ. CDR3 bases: TGCGCCAGCAGCTCCTGGACGGGCTCTGGGGCCAACGTCCTGACTTTC. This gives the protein CASSSWTGSGANVLTF. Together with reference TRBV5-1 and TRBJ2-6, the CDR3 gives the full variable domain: KAGVTQTPRYLIKTRGQQVTLSCSPISGHRSVSWYQQTPGQGLQFLFEYFSETQRNKGNFPGRFSGRQFSNSRSEMNVSTLELGDSALYLCASSSWTGSGANVLTFGAGSRLTVL.

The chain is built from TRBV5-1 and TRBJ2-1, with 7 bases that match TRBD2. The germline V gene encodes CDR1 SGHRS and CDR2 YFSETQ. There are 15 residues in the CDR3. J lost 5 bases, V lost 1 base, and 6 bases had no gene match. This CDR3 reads CASSLRLANDNEQFF. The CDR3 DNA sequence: TGCGCCAGCAGCTTGAGACTAGCAAACGACAATGAGCAGTTCTTC.

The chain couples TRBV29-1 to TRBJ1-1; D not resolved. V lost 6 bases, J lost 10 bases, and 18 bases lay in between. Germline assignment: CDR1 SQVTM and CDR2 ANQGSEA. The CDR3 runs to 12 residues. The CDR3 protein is CSVHTVTRVAFF. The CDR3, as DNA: TGCAGCGTGCATACCGTAACCCGTGTAGCTTTCTTT.